A single TCR beta chain is shown here with its context. The entry originates in a study of T cells after yellow fever vaccination. Overall study context: SMART-Seq v4 Ultra Low Input served to prepare low-cell-number fractions.

Per the germline V gene, CDR1 is DFQATT and CDR2 is SNEGSKA (reference sequence). The ends lost 5 bases at V and 6 bases at J; junction bases unmatched: 6. CDR3 length: 12 residues. TCRdb re-derived calls from the 5' RACE reads in MiXCR, one entry per CDR3 protein. The table shows about 630,000 distinct CDR3 sequences, with more than 9% occurring only once. The rearrangement links TRBV20-1 to TRBJ2-7; TRBD2 matches 8 bases. This receptor was identified in a man aged 30 to 45 who received the YFV17D yellow fever vaccine. The material was PBMCs, obtained on the day of the yellow fever booster vaccination. The CDR3 sequence is CSAEREYSEQYF. The CDR3 DNA follows: TGCAGTGCTGAGCGGGAGTATTCCGAGCAGTACTTC.